Listed here is a single T cell receptor (beta chain). TCRdb's table, derived via immunoSEQ multiplex PCR, lists solely in-frame clones and lacks some. The data hold 400,000 to 500,000 clones, with roughly nine tenths observed a single time. The data originate from a study of Ad26.COV2.S vaccination and SARS-CoV-2 variants. The trim removed 5 bases at V and 8 bases at J, leaving 8 bases unmatched. The V gene's germline CDR1 is SNHLY and CDR2 FYNNEI. The length of the CDR3 is 14 residues. Treatment reported: 19 received Ad26.COV2.S at low or high dose, single or two shots; about 5 received placebo; per-sample allocation not given. Vaccine and placebo recipients were sampled on day 63 after the first injection.

The chain recombines TRBV2 with TRBJ1-4; TRBD1 aligns across 7 bases. The sequence derives from a person aged 18-60 years who received the Ad26.COV2.S COVID-19 vaccine or a placebo. The sequenced sample was peripheral blood, obtained in a trial of Ad26.COV2.S vaccine versus placebo. This CDR3 is CASSKTGSSEKLFF. The CDR3 region has the DNA TGTGCCAGCAGTAAGACAGGGTCTTCGGAAAAACTGTTTTTT.